These 21 T cell receptor beta chains were sequenced from one sample in a study of radiotherapy plus CTLA-4 blockade in lung cancer. The table came from immunoSEQ multiplex PCR; TCRdb's copy has only in-frame clones and leaves some out. The table records approximately 97,000 clones, 83% of them present only once. The sequencing used peripheral blood, collected from a patient treated with radiotherapy plus ipilimumab. Source of these receptors: a human donor with non-small cell lung cancer who had stable disease on radiotherapy plus ipilimumab.

The chain joins TRBV7-8 to TRBJ1-3; D is undetermined. The germline V and J ends were trimmed by 5 bases and 0 bases, with 11 bases remaining between them. CDR1 and CDR2 from the germline V gene are SGHVS and FQNEAQ. The CDR3 spans 15 residues. The CDR3 sequence is CASSLQTLSGNTIYF. In nucleotides, the CDR3 is TGTGCCAGCAGCCTACAGACCCTCTCTGGAAACACCATATATTTT.

The rearrangement uses TRBV18 and TRBJ2-1; D possibly corresponds to TRBD1 (6 bases). The CDR3 sequence is 16 residues long. V was cut by 0 bases and J by 7 bases, with 16 bases left in between. Germline CDR1 and CDR2: KGHSH and LQKENI. DNA for the CDR3: TGTGCCAGCTCACCACCGACGGGACAATCGTTTAATGAGCAGTTCTTC. It encodes CASSPPTGQSFNEQFF.

The J gene is TRBJ2-3, the V gene TRBV6-1, with TRBD2 matching over 12 bases. Germline assignment: CDR1 MNHNS and CDR2 SASEGT. With 4 bases clipped from V and 6 bases from J, the junction kept 8 bases outside the gene matches. The CDR3 consists of 16 residues. CDR3 protein: CASSVLAGGPEDTQYF. CDR3 DNA sequence: TGTGCCAGCAGTGTGCTAGCGGGGGGGCCGGAGGATACGCAGTATTTT.

A word on this clone: The sample holds other DNA sequences that translate to the same CDR3. The rearrangement links TRBV5-6 to TRBJ2-5, with D uncertain. The CDR3 length is 12 residues. Germline assignment: CDR1 SGHDT and CDR2 YYEEEE. The V gene lost 2 bases and the J gene lost 5 bases, with 7 bases spanning the gap. This CDR3 reads CASSFGQETQYF. For the CDR3, the DNA is TGTGCCAGCAGCTTCGGGCAGGAGACCCAGTACTTC. Looking up the rest from reference TRBV5-6 and TRBJ2-5 gives the full variable domain: DAGVTQSPTHLIKTRGQQVTLRCSPKSGHDTVSWYQQALGQGPQFIFQYYEEEERQRGNFPDRFSGHQFPNYSSELNVNALLLGDSALYLCASSFGQETQYFGPGTRLLVL.

The V call is TRBV5-1, the J call TRBJ1-1; 10 bases match TRBD1. Trimming cost V 4 bases and J 8 bases; bases outside gene matches: 14. The CDR3 contains 16 residues. CDR1 is SGHRS, CDR2 YFSETQ, per germline. CDR3 loop: CASSPTKGTGAGEAFF. DNA of the CDR3: TGCGCCAGCAGCCCGACAAAGGGGACAGGGGCCGGGGAAGCTTTCTTT.

The genes are TRBV7-8 and TRBJ2-2; no reliable D call. There are 11 residues in the CDR3. The germline V gene encodes CDR1 SGHVS and CDR2 FQNEAQ. Trimming shortened V by 1 base and J by 9 bases, and 3 bases separated the two germline ends. The CDR3 region has the DNA TGTGCCAGCAGCTTAGATAGGGAGCTGTTTTTT. As protein: CASSLDRELFF. Full variable domain (outside the CDR3, taken from reference TRBV7-8 and TRBJ2-2): GAGVSQSPRYKVAKRGQDVALRCDPISGHVSLFWYQQALGQGPEFLTYFQNEAQLDKSGLPSDRFFAERPEGSVSTLKIQRTQQEDSAVYLCASSLDRELFFGEGSRLTVL.

The chain's CDR3 is CASNTGGHTYEQYF. DNA of the CDR3: TGTGCCAGCAACACAGGGGGGCACACCTACGAGCAGTACTTC. The V gene is TRBV6-1, the J gene TRBJ2-7, with 8 bases identical to TRBD1. The CDR3 consists of 14 residues. The germline gives CDR1 MNHNS, CDR2 SASEGT. J lost 2 bases, V lost 7 bases, and 7 bases had no gene match.

The chain is built from TRBV18 and TRBJ2-1; 7 bases align to TRBD1. CDR1 and CDR2 (germline): KGHSH, LQKENI. The CDR3 sequence is 14 residues long. With 4 bases clipped from V and 7 bases from J, the junction kept 7 bases outside the gene matches. As DNA, the CDR3 is TGTGCCAGCTCACTTTGGGACAGACAAAATGAGCAGTTCTTC. It translates to CASSLWDRQNEQFF.

This chain connects TRBV5-1 to TRBJ2-3; D remains ambiguous. Germline assignment: CDR1 SGHRS and CDR2 YFSETQ. This CDR3 has 13 amino acids. V was shortened by 6 bases and J by 0 bases, with 8 bases between the two germline ends. The CDR3 loop reads CASNNPSTDTQYF. CDR3 DNA sequence: TGCGCCAGCAACAACCCAAGCACAGATACGCAGTATTTT.

The chain joins TRBV6-1 to TRBJ1-4; 10 bases align to TRBD1. V shed 5 bases and J 5 bases; nucleotides not matched to a gene: 5. Germline V gene lookup returns CDR1 MNHNS and CDR2 SASEGT. The CDR3 extends over 15 amino acids. The chain's CDR3 is CASSWGDRGNEKLFF. CDR3 sequence (DNA): TGTGCCAGCAGTTGGGGGGACAGGGGAAATGAAAAACTGTTTTTT.

The chain's CDR3 is CASSQERGPEAFF. CDR3 in DNA: TGTGCCAGCAGCCAAGAGCGGGGTCCCGAAGCTTTCTTT. The J gene is TRBJ1-1, the V gene TRBV4-2, with D hard to call. Germline V gives CDR1 LGHNA, CDR2 YNFKEQ. V lost 0 bases, J lost 8 bases, and 10 bases lay in between. CDR3 length: 13 residues.

This rearrangement joins TRBV4-1 to TRBJ1-1; 9 bases are shared with TRBD1. Germline CDR1 and CDR2: MGHRA and YSYEKL. The CDR3 is 18 amino acids. V shed 3 bases, J shed 1 base, and the junction held 12 bases outside the gene matches. The CDR3 DNA reads TGCGCCAGCAGCCAGGTAGGACAGGGGAGCGTTGGGAACACTGAAGCTTTCTTT. This encodes CASSQVGQGSVGNTEAFF.

This clone was seen more than once but under ten times. This sequence joins TRBV2 and TRBJ1-6; perhaps TRBD1 as D (5 bases). From germline, CDR1 is SNHLY and CDR2 FYNNEI. V was trimmed by 4 bases and J by 7 bases, leaving 17 bases between them. The CDR3 contains 16 residues. CDR3 amino acids: CASSAGVVEGNSPLHF. In DNA, the CDR3 is TGTGCCAGCAGTGCCGGGGTAGTAGAGGGGAATTCACCCCTCCACTTT.

V and J are TRBV28 and TRBJ2-5, with D possibly being TRBD1 (5 bases). Germline V gene lookup returns CDR1 MDHEN and CDR2 SYDVKM. The V gene lost 6 bases and the J gene lost 1 base, with 15 bases spanning the gap. The length of the CDR3 is 15 residues. As DNA, the CDR3 is TGTGCCAGCAGACCCCGGACACGTCTCCAAGAGACCCAGTACTTC. As protein: CASRPRTRLQETQYF.

The V call is TRBV28, the J call TRBJ1-2, with TRBD1 matching 7 bases. Germline trimming cut 6 bases from V and 2 bases from J; bases unmatched to any gene: 9. Germline CDR1 MDHEN, CDR2 SYDVKM. The CDR3 runs 15 residues. The CDR3 reads CASRETGRLNYGYTF. CDR3 bases: TGTGCCAGCAGGGAGACAGGGAGACTAAACTATGGCTACACCTTC.

The chain recombines TRBV30 with TRBJ2-2, with D maybe TRBD1 (5 bases). CDR1 is GTSNPN and CDR2 is SVGIG in the germline V gene (reference sequence). The CDR3 runs to 14 residues. The V end was cut by 4 bases, the J end by 4 bases, with 13 bases between. CDR3 sequence: CAWTPGRFTGELFF. The CDR3 DNA is TGTGCCTGGACGCCAGGGCGTTTCACCGGGGAGCTGTTTTTT.

The J gene is TRBJ2-1, the V gene TRBV18; 9 nucleotides line up with TRBD2. The CDR3 runs to 17 residues. J lost 5 bases, V lost 5 bases, and 13 bases had no gene match. Germline V gene data show CDR1 as KGHSH and CDR2 as LQKENI. CDR3 DNA: TGTGCCAGCTCAGGTTCTGCGGGAGGGCTTATCGACAATGAGCAGTTCTTC. Residues: CASSGSAGGLIDNEQFF.

The V call is TRBV27, the J call TRBJ1-2, with D possibly matching TRBD1 (5 bases). Trimming took 5 bases from V and 7 from J, leaving 14 bases between them. The CDR3 length is 13 residues. CDR1 is MNHEY, CDR2 SMNVEV, per germline (reference sequence). The CDR3 DNA follows: TGTGCCAGCAGTCCCCAGGGCCCGGTTGGCTACACCTTC. Amino acids: CASSPQGPVGYTF.

The chain uses TRBV6-6 and TRBJ2-5; 9 bases agree with TRBD1. The CDR3 totals 16 residues. The V gene end was trimmed by 5 bases and the J gene end by 4 bases; junction bases not matched to a gene: 11. Germline-derived CDR1 and CDR2 are MNHNY and SVGAGI (reference sequence). The CDR3 here is CASSARRTGVSETQYF. The CDR3 DNA follows: TGTGCCAGCAGTGCACGCCGGACAGGGGTCTCAGAGACCCAGTACTTC.

This chain joins TRBV18 and TRBJ1-3; 7 nucleotides line up with TRBD1. CDR3 length: 16 amino acids. Germline V gene data show CDR1 as KGHSH and CDR2 as LQKENI. Trimming removed 3 bases from V and 0 bases from J; junction bases left unmatched: 5. The CDR3 DNA reads as TGTGCCAGCTCACCCATCTCAGGGGGCTCTGGAAACACCATATATTTT. The encoded protein is CASSPISGGSGNTIYF.

The rearrangement uses TRBV19 and TRBJ1-6; no clear D. Germline assignment: CDR1 LNHDA and CDR2 SQIVND (reference sequence). The CDR3 extends over 13 amino acids. Trimming pared 0 bases from V and 7 bases from J, leaving 4 bases between. In nucleotides, the CDR3 is TGTGCCAGTAGTATAGATGGGAATTCACCCCTCCACTTT. This encodes CASSIDGNSPLHF.